These T cell receptor beta chains were read from a single sample in a study of OX40 agonist ivuxolimab in advanced cancers. Sequenced by immunoSEQ multiplex PCR; TCRdb stores in-frame clones only, minus some. This sample carries some 17,000 clones, around 90% of them seen once, and the ten largest clones take approximately 70%. The sample in question was CD4+ or CD8+ T cells sorted from blood, obtained in a trial of the OX40 agonist ivuxolimab. Source of these receptors: an adult with an advanced solid tumor such as melanoma, head and neck, liver or kidney cancer. Both conserved end residues are part of each CDR3. A D gene is named only where the DNA matches it firmly. Size values are once, few and many counts, or a class for expanded clones, and some rows have none.

J gene: TRBJ1-1
D gene: TRBD1
V gene: TRBV13
clone size: few
CDR3 protein: CASADRAYTEAFF
CDR3 DNA: TGTGCCAGCGCGGACAGGGCGTACACTGAAGCTTTCTTT

J gene: TRBJ1-4
D gene: NA
V gene: TRBV5-4
clone size: NA
CDR3 protein: CASSFHIGGEKLFF
CDR3 DNA: TGTGCCAGCAGCTTTCATATAGGGGGTGAAAAACTGTTTTTT

J gene: TRBJ2-7
D gene: TRBD1
V gene: TRBV7-3
clone size: NA
CDR3 protein: CASSAGQGGYEQYF
CDR3 DNA: TGTGCCAGCAGCGCCGGACAGGGCGGCTACGAGCAGTACTTC

J gene: TRBJ2-7
D gene: NA
V gene: TRBV7-9
clone size: NA
CDR3 protein: CASSPGGGGGPYEQYF
CDR3 DNA: TGTGCCAGCAGCCCCGGGGGAGGGGGAGGCCCCTACGAGCAGTACTTC

J gene: TRBJ1-1
D gene: NA
V gene: TRBV11-2
clone size: NA
CDR3 protein: CASSLPSPEAFF
CDR3 DNA: TGTGCCAGCAGCTTACCGTCACCTGAAGCTTTCTTT

J gene: TRBJ2-3
D gene: NA
V gene: TRBV4-2
clone size: few
CDR3 protein: CASSQEDKAGDTQYF
CDR3 DNA: TGTGCCAGCAGCCAGGAGGACAAAGCCGGAGATACGCAGTATTTT

J gene: TRBJ2-7
D gene: NA
V gene: TRBV7-4
clone size: NA
CDR3 protein: CASSAEESYEQYF
CDR3 DNA: TGTGCCAGCAGCGCAGAGGAGAGCTACGAGCAGTACTTC

J gene: TRBJ2-1
D gene: TRBD2
V gene: TRBV19
clone size: once
CDR3 protein: CASSIRTSGVSSEQFF
CDR3 DNA: TGTGCCAGTAGTATCCGGACTAGCGGGGTTAGTAGTGAGCAGTTCTTC

J gene: TRBJ1-1
D gene: NA
V gene: TRBV30
clone size: once
CDR3 protein: CAWSTDSNYEAFF
CDR3 DNA: TGTGCCTGGAGCACGGACTCTAACTATGAAGCTTTCTTT

J gene: TRBJ1-2
D gene: TRBD1
V gene: TRBV19
clone size: once
CDR3 protein: CASSAGTGGLGYTF
CDR3 DNA: TGTGCCAGTAGCGCCGGGACAGGGGGCCTTGGCTACACCTTC